This T cell receptor beta chain is drawn from a study of beta chain features in type 1 diabetes. Across the study: Investigators examined some 100 million sorted cells across all samples. Whole-study results and caveats: Patients' naive, central memory and regulatory TCRB repertoires appeared more alike than those of healthy donors. Shortening of TCRB CDR3s, moderate but significant, appeared in all four CD4+ subsets of Type 1 diabetes patients.

Expressed TCRB transcripts were sequenced because the entire RNA isolate underwent reverse transcription. TCRdb's copy holds only in-frame clones and misses some; the assay was immunoSEQ multiplex PCR. This table has about 370,000 clones, about 10% appearing once. Germline V lookup: CDR1 MDHEN, CDR2 SYDVKM. This CDR3 contains 13 residues. Worth noting for this clone: Its antigen is undetermined.

The sample was central memory CD4+ T cells from blood. This receptor was obtained from a man younger than 45 with type 1 diabetes. J is TRBJ2-5 and V is TRBV28; D may correspond to TRBD1 or TRBD2 (5 bases each). The end of the DNA fits TRBJ2-7 better, so the J call may be wrong. CDR3 sequence (DNA): TGTGCCAGCAGTTGGGACGGCTACTACGAGCAGTACTTC. Its translation: CASSWDGYYEQYF.